This T cell receptor beta chain was obtained from a study of T-cell reconstitution after alpha-beta-depleted transplantation in children. Study results and caveats: For some patients, TCRbeta diversity was high at day 60 because of recipient T cells and thymic progenitors that survived. Hyperexpanded clones declined; after one year, newly produced T cells mostly supplied diversity. The study reportedly traced alpha-beta T cells about two months after transplant to several hundred expanded graft clones.

There are a few counts of this clonotype. As yet, its antigen is unknown. J was trimmed by 3 bases and V by 1 base; bases with no gene match: 10. This CDR3 is built from 17 residues. The germline V gene has CDR1 LNHNV and CDR2 YYDKDF (reference sequence). Library preparation (for TCRbeta) was performed with unique molecular identifiers. TCRdb fed the PCR reads into MiXCR, producing one record per CDR3 protein. Altogether fewer than 550,000 distinct CDR3 sequences are present, 15% to 20% being singletons, with the ten largest covering just under 30%. This sample comprised PBMCs, mostly from graft donor cells, obtained 360 days after TCRalphabeta/CD19-depleted stem cell transplant. The chain is built from TRBV15 and TRBJ2-7, with TRBD2 identical over 9 bases. The sequence came from a boy under two years old who had a stem cell transplant for Wiskott-Aldrich syndrome, so the T cells may come from the graft donor. The CDR3 spells CATSRGGAGTSSYEQYF. DNA of the CDR3: TGTGCCACCAGCAGAGGGGGGGCCGGGACTAGCAGCTACGAGCAGTACTTC.